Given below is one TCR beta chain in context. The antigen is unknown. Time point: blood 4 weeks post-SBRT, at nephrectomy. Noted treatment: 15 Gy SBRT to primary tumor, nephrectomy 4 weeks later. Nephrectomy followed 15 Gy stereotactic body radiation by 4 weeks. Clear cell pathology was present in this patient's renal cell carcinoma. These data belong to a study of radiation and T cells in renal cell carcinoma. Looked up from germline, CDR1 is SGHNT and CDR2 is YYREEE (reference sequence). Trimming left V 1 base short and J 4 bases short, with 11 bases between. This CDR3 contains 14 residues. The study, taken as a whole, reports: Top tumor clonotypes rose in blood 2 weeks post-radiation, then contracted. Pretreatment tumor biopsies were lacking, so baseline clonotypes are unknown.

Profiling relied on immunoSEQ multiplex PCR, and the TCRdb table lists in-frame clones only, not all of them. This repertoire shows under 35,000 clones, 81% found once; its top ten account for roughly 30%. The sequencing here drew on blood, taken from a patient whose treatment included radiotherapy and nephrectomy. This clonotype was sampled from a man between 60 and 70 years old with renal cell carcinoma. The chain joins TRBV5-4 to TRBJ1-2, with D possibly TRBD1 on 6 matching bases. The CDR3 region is CASSLTQGSYGYTF. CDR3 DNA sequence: TGTGCCAGCAGCTTGACCCAGGGGAGCTATGGCTACACCTTC.